The present TCR beta chain was sequenced within a study of blood T cell repertoires in COVID-19. Across the study: Acute and convalescent COVID-19 samples came from the United States, Italy and Spain. The cDNA or gDNA used as material had been derived from T cells, B-cell-depleted T cells, or PBMCs.

Under the authors' procedure: Reference gene primers were amplified, and this amplification served to estimate nucleated cell counts. This table comes from immunoSEQ multiplex PCR, and its TCRdb copy is limited to in-frame clones, with some not included. That table furnishes V, J and clone size, whereas the DNA furnished D and trimming. The table has 140,000 to 150,000 clones, around nine tenths seen once. V lost 9 bases and J 3 bases, leaving 14 bases between the germline ends. CDR3 size: 13 residues. Germline assignment: CDR1 KGHSH and CDR2 LQKENI. Participants spanned ages about 18 to 100 years and resided in some 22 US areas.

Input material: PBMCs or T cells enriched from blood (not recorded which). The V call is TRBV18, the J call TRBJ1-1; the D gene is possibly TRBD1 (5 bases). The clonotype originates from a woman in her thirties with acute COVID-19. The DNA of the CDR3 is TGTGCCAGTGCCAGAGGGGAGGACACTGAAGCTTTCTTT. It codes for CASARGEDTEAFF.